Listed below are T cell receptor beta chains from one sample, sequenced in a study of blood T cells in healthy people across ages. TCRdb re-called the 5' RACE reads through MiXCR, storing one row per CDR3 protein. The sample lists roughly 1,000,000 distinct CDR3 sequences; under 30% were seen once. The same data also contributed to another study, on T cells of mothers and their children.

The sequencing input was blood. The receptors were gathered from a girl aged 2 to 10 in good health. Each CDR3 is given with its conserved first and last residue. The D gene is left open where the match is weak. For some rows the clone size is stated as once, few or many, or as a class when expanded; others skip it.

size: -
V: TRBV12-3/TRBV12-4
D: -
J: TRBJ2-2
DNA: TGTGCCAGCAGTTTGGGGGGCCCCGGCGGGGAGCTGTTTTTT
CDR3: CASSLGGPGGELFF

size: -
V: TRBV29-1
D: -
J: TRBJ2-1
DNA: TGCAGCGTTGAAGACCCAGGGGAAAATGAGCAGTTCTTC
CDR3: CSVEDPGENEQFF

size: -
V: TRBV27
D: -
J: TRBJ2-7
DNA: TGTGCCAGCAGTTTTGGAGGGATGTCCTACGAGCAGTACTTC
CDR3: CASSFGGMSYEQYF

size: -
V: TRBV28
D: TRBD1
J: TRBJ2-7
DNA: TGTGCCAGCAGAGGAGGACAGGTCGGGCCCTACGAGCAGTACTTC
CDR3: CASRGGQVGPYEQYF

size: few
V: TRBV12-3/TRBV12-4
D: TRBD2
J: TRBJ2-3
DNA: TGTGCCAGCACTACTAGCGGGGTTACCCCCACAGATACGCAGTATTTT
CDR3: CASTTSGVTPTDTQYF

size: few
V: TRBV6-6
D: -
J: TRBJ2-5
DNA: TGTGCCAGCAATTTTGTAGGGGGGGAGGAGACCCAGTACTTC
CDR3: CASNFVGGEETQYF

size: few
V: TRBV20-1
D: -
J: TRBJ2-3
DNA: TGCAGTGCGGCTTTACCCTCCACAGATACGCAGTATTTT
CDR3: CSAALPSTDTQYF

size: -
V: TRBV20-1
D: -
J: TRBJ1-4
DNA: TGCAGTGCTAGAGACCCTAGGGAAGGAAAACTGTTTTTT
CDR3: CSARDPREGKLFF

size: few
V: TRBV7-6
D: -
J: TRBJ1-1
DNA: TGTGCCAGCAGGGGGAGAGGGGAGGAAGCTTTCTTT
CDR3: CASRGRGEEAFF

size: few
V: TRBV5-1
D: TRBD2
J: TRBJ2-5
DNA: TGCGCCAGCAGCTTGGCAGCGGGGGGGACCTTGGCCGGATTGGAGACCCAGTACTTC
CDR3: CASSLAAGGTLAGLETQYF

size: few
V: TRBV3-1
D: -
J: TRBJ2-4
DNA: TGTGCCAGCATGTCGACGGCCAAAAACATTCAGTACTTC
CDR3: CASMSTAKNIQYF

size: few
V: TRBV4-3
D: TRBD1
J: TRBJ2-4
DNA: TGCGCCAGCAGCCAACTTGTTATGGGCGGAGACAGGGATATGGCCAAAAACATTCAGTACTTC
CDR3: CASSQLVMGGDRDMAKNIQYF

size: few
V: TRBV5-1
D: TRBD2
J: TRBJ2-5
DNA: TGCGCCAGCAGCTTGGTAGTAGCGGGGGCCCAAGAGACCCAGTACTTC
CDR3: CASSLVVAGAQETQYF

size: -
V: TRBV9
D: -
J: TRBJ1-3
DNA: TGTGCCAGCACCCCAGGAAGCTCTGGAAACACCATATATTTT
CDR3: CASTPGSSGNTIYF

size: few
V: TRBV2
D: -
J: TRBJ2-5
DNA: TGTGCCAGCAGTGATGGGACCCCCTCGGGGACCCAGTACTTC
CDR3: CASSDGTPSGTQYF

size: -
V: TRBV11-2
D: -
J: TRBJ2-3
DNA: TGTGCCAGCAGCTGGGGGATTCTCACAGATACGCAGTATTTT
CDR3: CASSWGILTDTQYF

size: -
V: TRBV12-3/TRBV12-4
D: -
J: TRBJ2-1
DNA: TGTGCCAGCAGTTTTTCAGGGGAGGGTCACAATGAGCAGTTCTTC
CDR3: CASSFSGEGHNEQFF

size: few
V: TRBV12-3/TRBV12-4
D: -
J: TRBJ2-5
DNA: TGTGCCAGCAGTTCCCGGGACAAGAACCAAGAGACCCAGTACTTC
CDR3: CASSSRDKNQETQYF

size: few
V: TRBV10-3
D: TRBD1
J: TRBJ2-1
DNA: TGTGCCACCATCGTGGACAGGGATGTCGGTGAGCAGTTCTTC
CDR3: CATIVDRDVGEQFF

size: -
V: TRBV5-1
D: -
J: TRBJ2-7
DNA: TGCGCCAGCAGCTTTGGCACTATTCGCTCCTACGAGCAGTACTTC
CDR3: CASSFGTIRSYEQYF

size: few
V: TRBV6-5
D: -
J: TRBJ1-2
DNA: TGTGCCAGCGGGATCGGGACAAAGAACTATGGCTACACCTTC
CDR3: CASGIGTKNYGYTF

size: -
V: TRBV9
D: -
J: TRBJ1-2
DNA: TGTGCCAGCAGCGTAGACTTACGACACTATGGCTACACCTTC
CDR3: CASSVDLRHYGYTF

size: few
V: TRBV4-1
D: -
J: TRBJ1-1
DNA: TGCGCCAGCAGCCAAGATGCAGGGGTTCTCTTGGGTTGGACTGAAGCTTTCTTT
CDR3: CASSQDAGVLLGWTEAFF

size: -
V: TRBV20-1
D: -
J: TRBJ1-1
DNA: TGCAGTGCTAGACCCTCGAAGACAGCCGTCGGAGCTTTCTTT
CDR3: CSARPSKTAVGAFF

size: -
V: TRBV29-1
D: TRBD2
J: TRBJ2-4
DNA: TGCAGCGTTGAATCCACTAGCGGGGGGGGAAACATTCAGTACTTC
CDR3: CSVESTSGGGNIQYF

size: -
V: TRBV5-1
D: -
J: TRBJ2-1
DNA: TGCGCCAGCAGCCTTATCTTCGACAGGATCAATGAGCAGTTCTTC
CDR3: CASSLIFDRINEQFF

size: -
V: TRBV9
D: -
J: TRBJ2-1
DNA: TGTGCCAGCAGCGTAGTAGCGGATGAGCAGTTCTTC
CDR3: CASSVVADEQFF

size: -
V: TRBV6-1
D: -
J: TRBJ1-2
DNA: TGTGCCAGCAAGGTGTCAGCCCAGACTGGGAACTATGGCTACACCTTC
CDR3: CASKVSAQTGNYGYTF

size: -
V: TRBV12-3/TRBV12-4
D: -
J: TRBJ2-7
DNA: TGTGCCAGCAGTCCGTTGGTGTATTCGGGCGGAAACTACGAGCAGTACTTC
CDR3: CASSPLVYSGGNYEQYF

size: -
V: TRBV5-5
D: -
J: TRBJ2-7
DNA: TGTGCCAGCTCTACATTGCCTTCCTACGAGCAGTACTTC
CDR3: CASSTLPSYEQYF

size: -
V: TRBV5-1
D: -
J: TRBJ2-1
DNA: TGCGCCAGCAGTAAAGACCCAGGCGCTGAGCAGTTCTTC
CDR3: CASSKDPGAEQFF

size: -
V: TRBV10-3
D: -
J: TRBJ1-5
DNA: TGTGCCATCGGAACCAGGGGTGGAAATCAGCCCCAGCATTTT
CDR3: CAIGTRGGNQPQHF

size: few
V: TRBV5-1
D: TRBD1
J: TRBJ2-1
DNA: TGCGCCAGCAGCTTAACAGGGGTTCCTGGCAATGAGCAGTTCTTC
CDR3: CASSLTGVPGNEQFF

size: once
V: TRBV27
D: -
J: TRBJ2-7
DNA: TGTGCCAGCAGTTTATCCCCAGGGAGCTCCTACGAGCAGTACTTC
CDR3: CASSLSPGSSYEQYF

size: -
V: TRBV29-1
D: TRBD2
J: TRBJ2-5
DNA: TGCAGCACCCTGACTTCGGGGGGGCCAGAGACCCAGTACTTC
CDR3: CSTLTSGGPETQYF

size: once
V: TRBV7-3
D: -
J: TRBJ1-2
DNA: TGTGCCAGCAGCTTAAGTGGGGGAGGAGGCTACACCTTC
CDR3: CASSLSGGGGYTF

size: -
V: TRBV29-1
D: TRBD1
J: TRBJ1-4
DNA: TGCAGCGTTGCGGACAGGGGGCTCTTAAATGAAAAACTGTTTTTT
CDR3: CSVADRGLLNEKLFF

size: -
V: TRBV5-1
D: TRBD2
J: TRBJ2-2
DNA: TGCGCCAGCAGAGAGGGAGGGTACACCGGGGAGCTGTTTTTT
CDR3: CASREGGYTGELFF

size: -
V: TRBV4-2
D: TRBD2
J: TRBJ2-1
DNA: TGTGCCAGCAGCCAAGGACTCCCGGGAGGGATGGCCTACAATGAGCAGTTCTTC
CDR3: CASSQGLPGGMAYNEQFF

size: -
V: TRBV21-1
D: -
J: TRBJ2-1
DNA: TGTGCCAGCAGCGGACGTACCGGGACTAGCGGGGGAAATGAGCAGTTCTTC
CDR3: CASSGRTGTSGGNEQFF

size: -
V: TRBV5-1
D: TRBD1
J: TRBJ1-5
DNA: TGCGCCAGCAGCTTGGAGCCGGGACAGAGCAATCAGCCCCAGCATTTT
CDR3: CASSLEPGQSNQPQHF